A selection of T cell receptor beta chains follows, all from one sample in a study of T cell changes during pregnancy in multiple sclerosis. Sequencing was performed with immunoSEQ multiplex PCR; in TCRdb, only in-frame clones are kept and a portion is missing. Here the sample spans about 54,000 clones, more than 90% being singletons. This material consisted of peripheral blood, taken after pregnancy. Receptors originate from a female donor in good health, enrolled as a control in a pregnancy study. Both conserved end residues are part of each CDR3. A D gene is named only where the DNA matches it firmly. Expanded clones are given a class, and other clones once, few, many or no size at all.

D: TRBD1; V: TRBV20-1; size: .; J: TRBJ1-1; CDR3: CSARDRTEAFF; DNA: TGCAGTGCCAGGGACAGGACTGAAGCTTTCTTT
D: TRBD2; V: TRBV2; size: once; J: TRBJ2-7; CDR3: CASSVPLAGATLSSYEQYF; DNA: TGTGCCAGCAGTGTACCACTAGCGGGAGCTACTCTAAGCTCCTACGAGCAGTACTTC
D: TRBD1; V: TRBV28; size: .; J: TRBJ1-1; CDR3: CASTPGTGYTSTEAFF; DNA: TGTGCCAGCACTCCGGGGACAGGATATACGAGCACTGAAGCTTTCTTT
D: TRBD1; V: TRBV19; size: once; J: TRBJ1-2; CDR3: CASKFEQGAQLYGYTF; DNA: TGTGCCAGTAAATTTGAACAGGGGGCCCAACTCTATGGCTACACCTTC
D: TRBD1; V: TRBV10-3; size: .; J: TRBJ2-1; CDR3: CAISATGGDYNEQFF; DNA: TGTGCCATCAGTGCGACAGGGGGGGACTACAATGAGCAGTTCTTC
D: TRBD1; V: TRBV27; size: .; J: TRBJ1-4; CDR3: CASSLSRTGVLRGNEKLFF; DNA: TGTGCCAGCAGTTTATCACGGACAGGGGTTCTTCGTGGGAATGAAAAACTGTTTTTT
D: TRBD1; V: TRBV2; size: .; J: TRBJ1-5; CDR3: CASSPDRGGNQPQHF; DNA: TGTGCCAGCAGTCCGGACAGGGGTGGCAATCAGCCCCAGCATTTT
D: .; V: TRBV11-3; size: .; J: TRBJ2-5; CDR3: CASSLGQARETQYF; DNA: TGTGCCAGCAGCTTAGGGCAGGCCCGGGAGACCCAGTACTTC
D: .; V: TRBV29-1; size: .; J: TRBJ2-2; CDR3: CSVDTPGTGELFF; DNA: TGCAGCGTTGACACCCCGGGCACCGGGGAGCTGTTTTTT
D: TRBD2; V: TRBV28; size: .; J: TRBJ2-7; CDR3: CASSGLLASSYEQYF; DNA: TGTGCCTCCTCAGGATTACTAGCGTCCTCCTACGAGCAGTACTTC
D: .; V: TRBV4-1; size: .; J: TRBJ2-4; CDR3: CASSQTPGNIQYF; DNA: TGCGCCAGCAGCCAGACCCCGGGGAACATTCAGTACTTC
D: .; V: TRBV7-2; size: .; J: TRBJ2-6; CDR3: CASSPRTAFAPGANVLTF; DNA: TGTGCCAGCAGCCCCCGGACAGCTTTTGCCCCTGGGGCCAACGTCCTGACTTTC
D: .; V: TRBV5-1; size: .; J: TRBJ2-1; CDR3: CASSLTGTIYNEQFF; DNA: TGCGCCAGCAGCTTGACAGGCACCATCTACAATGAGCAGTTCTTC
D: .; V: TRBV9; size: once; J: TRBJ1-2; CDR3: CASSVGGGEDTF; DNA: TGTGCCAGCAGCGTAGGAGGAGGTGAGGACACCTTC
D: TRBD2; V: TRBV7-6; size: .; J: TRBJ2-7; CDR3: CASSASRNRLAGAEEQYF; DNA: TGTGCCAGCAGCGCCTCTCGAAACCGGCTAGCGGGAGCGGAGGAGCAGTACTTC
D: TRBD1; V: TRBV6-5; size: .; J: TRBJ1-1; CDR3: CASSYFRTGMNTEAFF; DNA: TGTGCCAGCAGTTACTTTCGGACAGGGATGAACACTGAAGCTTTCTTT
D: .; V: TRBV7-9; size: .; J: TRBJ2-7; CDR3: CASSFWQGGSYEQYF; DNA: TGTGCCAGCAGCTTCTGGCAGGGGGGCTCCTACGAGCAGTACTTC
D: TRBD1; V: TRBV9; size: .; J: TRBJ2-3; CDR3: CASSVSLRGRTDTQYF; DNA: TGTGCCAGCAGCGTCTCTCTTAGGGGGCGCACAGATACGCAGTATTTT
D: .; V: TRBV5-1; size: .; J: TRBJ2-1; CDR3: CASSPTEQWGGPGGNEQFF; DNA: TGCGCCAGCAGCCCGACCGAGCAGTGGGGGGGGCCTGGTGGGAATGAGCAGTTCTTC
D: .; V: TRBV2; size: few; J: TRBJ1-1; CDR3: CASSYLTEAFF; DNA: TGTGCCAGCAGTTATCTCACTGAAGCTTTCTTT
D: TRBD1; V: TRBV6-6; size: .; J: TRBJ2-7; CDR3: CASSYSPGQVYEQYF; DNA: TGTGCCAGCAGTTACTCGCCAGGACAGGTCTACGAGCAGTACTTC
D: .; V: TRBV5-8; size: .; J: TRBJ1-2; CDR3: CASSFAEANYGYTF; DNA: TGTGCCAGCAGCTTTGCGGAAGCTAACTATGGCTACACCTTC
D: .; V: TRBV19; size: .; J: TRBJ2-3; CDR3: CASSTFRETQYF; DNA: TGTGCCAGTAGTACCTTTAGAGAAACGCAGTATTTT
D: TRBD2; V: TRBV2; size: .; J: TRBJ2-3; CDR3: CASSERRLAGFTDTQYF; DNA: TGTGCCAGCAGTGAACGGAGACTAGCGGGGTTCACAGATACGCAGTATTTT
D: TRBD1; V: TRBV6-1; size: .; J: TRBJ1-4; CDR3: CASREQGGYEKLFF; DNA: TGTGCCAGCAGAGAACAGGGGGGTTATGAAAAACTGTTTTTT
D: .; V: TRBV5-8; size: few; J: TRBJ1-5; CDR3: CASSPRTGNQPQHF; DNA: TGTGCCAGCAGCCCACGGACAGGCAATCAGCCCCAGCATTTT
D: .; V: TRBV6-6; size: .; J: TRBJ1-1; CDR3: CASSPRTGVTEAFF; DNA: TGTGCCAGCAGTCCCAGGACGGGGGTGACTGAAGCTTTCTTT
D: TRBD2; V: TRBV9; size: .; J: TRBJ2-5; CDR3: CASSTGTSGKETQYF; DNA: TGTGCCAGCAGTACAGGGACTAGCGGCAAAGAGACCCAGTACTTC
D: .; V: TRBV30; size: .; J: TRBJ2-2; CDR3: CVGRNTGELFF; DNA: TGTGTGGGCCGAAACACCGGGGAGCTGTTTTTT
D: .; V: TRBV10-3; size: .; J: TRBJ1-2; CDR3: CAISESGEGYTF; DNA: TGTGCCATCAGTGAGTCCGGGGAGGGCTACACCTTC
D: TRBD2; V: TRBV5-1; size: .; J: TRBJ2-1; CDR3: CASSTLAGGPYNEQFF; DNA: TGCGCCAGCAGCACACTAGCGGGGGGGCCCTACAATGAGCAGTTCTTC
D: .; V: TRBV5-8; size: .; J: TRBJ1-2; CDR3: CASNQGQIYGYTF; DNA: TGTGCCAGCAACCAAGGACAGATCTATGGCTACACCTTC
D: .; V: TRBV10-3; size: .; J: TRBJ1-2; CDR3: CAIRVEPYGYTF; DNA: TGTGCCATCAGAGTAGAACCCTATGGCTACACCTTC
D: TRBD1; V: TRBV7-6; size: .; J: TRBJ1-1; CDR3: CASSLADRGEAFF; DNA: TGTGCCAGCAGCTTAGCCGACAGGGGTGAAGCTTTCTTT
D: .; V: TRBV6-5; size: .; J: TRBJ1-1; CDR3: CASSLGSYTEAFF; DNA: TGTGCCAGCAGCCTAGGGAGTTACACTGAAGCTTTCTTT
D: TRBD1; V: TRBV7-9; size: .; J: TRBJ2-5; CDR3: CASSSRGHGQETQYF; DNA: TGTGCCAGCAGCTCCAGGGGGCACGGACAAGAGACCCAGTACTTC
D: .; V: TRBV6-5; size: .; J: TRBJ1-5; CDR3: CASSPQKGSNQPQHF; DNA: TGTGCCAGCAGCCCTCAAAAGGGGAGCAATCAGCCCCAGCATTTT
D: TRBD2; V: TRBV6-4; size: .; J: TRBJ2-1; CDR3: CASSDKGGGAVDEQFF; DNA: TGTGCCAGCAGTGACAAAGGCGGGGGGGCCGTGGATGAGCAGTTCTTC
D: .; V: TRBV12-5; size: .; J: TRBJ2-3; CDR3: CASGPTWATATDTQYF; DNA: TGTGCTAGTGGCCCTACTTGGGCAACTGCCACAGATACGCAGTATTTT
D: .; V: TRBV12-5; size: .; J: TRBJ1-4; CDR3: CASGLSTRGGEKLFF; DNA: TGTGCTAGTGGTTTGTCGACGCGGGGTGGAGAAAAACTGTTTTTT
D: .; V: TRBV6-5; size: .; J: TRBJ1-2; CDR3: CASSYTSGHSNYGYTF; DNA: TGTGCCAGCAGTTACACTAGCGGCCATTCTAACTATGGCTACACCTTC
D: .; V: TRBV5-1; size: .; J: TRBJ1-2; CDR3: CASSLDTAKVYGYTF; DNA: TGCGCCAGCAGCTTGGATACAGCCAAAGTCTATGGCTACACCTTC
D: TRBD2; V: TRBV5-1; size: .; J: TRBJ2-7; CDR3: CASSHRSGGNSYEQYF; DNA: TGCGCCAGCAGCCACCGTAGCGGGGGAAACTCCTACGAGCAGTACTTC
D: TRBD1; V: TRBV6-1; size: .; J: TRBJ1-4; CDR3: CASSEVWTGDNEKLFF; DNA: TGTGCCAGCAGTGAAGTCTGGACAGGGGATAATGAAAAACTGTTTTTT
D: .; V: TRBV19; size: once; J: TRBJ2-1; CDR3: CASSRVLYNEQFF; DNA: TGTGCCAGTAGTCGAGTCCTCTACAATGAGCAGTTCTTC
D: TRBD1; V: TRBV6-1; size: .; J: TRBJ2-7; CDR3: CASRDRGGHEQYF; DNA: TGTGCCAGCAGGGACAGGGGGGGGCACGAGCAGTACTTC
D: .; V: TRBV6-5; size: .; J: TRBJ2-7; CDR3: CASSRDNPYEQYF; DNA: TGTGCCAGCAGCAGGGACAATCCCTACGAGCAGTACTTC
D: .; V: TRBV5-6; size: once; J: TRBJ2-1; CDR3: CASSFFISSASYNEQFF; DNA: TGTGCCAGCAGCTTTTTCATTAGTAGTGCGTCATACAATGAGCAGTTCTTC
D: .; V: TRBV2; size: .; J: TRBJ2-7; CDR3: CASSENISYEQYF; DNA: TGTGCCAGCAGTGAGAACATCTCCTACGAGCAGTACTTC
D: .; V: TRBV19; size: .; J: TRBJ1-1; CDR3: CASSNEGYTEAFF; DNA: TGTGCCAGTAGTAATGAGGGTTACACTGAAGCTTTCTTT